This entry lists 22 T cell receptor beta chains sequenced from one sample in a study of beta chain features in type 1 diabetes. cDNA synthesis used the whole RNA isolate, giving expressed TCRB sequences. The table came from immunoSEQ multiplex PCR; TCRdb's copy has only in-frame clones and leaves some out. The sample includes fewer than 650,000 clones, about 16% seen only once; the top ten take around 0.1%. The material sequenced was naive CD4+ T cells from blood. The source of these receptors is a man aged 18-30 years in good health.

This clone came up a few times. The J gene is TRBJ1-2, the V gene TRBV7-2; D is possibly TRBD1 (6 bases). CDR3 length: 13 amino acids. Trimming shortened V by 4 bases and J by 6 bases, and 12 bases separated the two germline ends. Germline-derived CDR1 and CDR2 are SGHTA and FQGNSA. For the CDR3, the DNA is TGTGCCAGCAGCTCCAGGGGCGGAGATGGCTACACCTTC. Translation gives CASSSRGGDGYTF.

This clone was seen more than once but under ten times. This chain links TRBV5-6 with TRBJ1-1; tentative D call: TRBD1 (6 bases). Trimming left V 5 bases short and J 0 bases short, with 14 bases between. Germline CDR1 and CDR2: SGHDT and YYEEEE. CDR3 length equals 15 residues. CDR3 region: CASRAEGDLNTEAFF. CDR3 DNA: TGTGCCAGCAGAGCAGAGGGGGACCTGAACACTGAAGCTTTCTTT.

There are a few counts of this clone. The rearrangement links TRBV4-3 to TRBJ2-7; D is unresolved. Trimming cost V 1 base and J 0 bases, with 10 bases left between them. The CDR3 sequence is 15 residues long. Germline-derived CDR1 and CDR2 are LGHNA and YSLEER. CDR3 DNA sequence: TGCGCCAGCAGCCAAGTAGGCCTTCACTCCTACGAGCAGTACTTC. It codes for CASSQVGLHSYEQYF.

In this sample, this clone turned up a few times. The rearrangement joins TRBV7-2 to TRBJ2-3; 13 bases are a match to TRBD2. The trim removed 1 base at V and 4 bases at J, leaving 5 bases unmatched. This CDR3 has 17 residues. Germline V gene lookup returns CDR1 SGHTA and CDR2 FQGNSA. The CDR3 sequence: CASSLVRTSGGPDTQYF. The CDR3 DNA follows: TGTGCCAGCAGCTTAGTTAGGACTAGCGGGGGTCCAGATACGCAGTATTTT. Together with reference TRBV7-2 and TRBJ2-3, the CDR3 gives the full variable domain: GAGVSQSPSNKVTEKGKDVELRCDPISGHTALYWYRQSLGQGLEFLIYFQGNSAPDKSGLPSDRFSAERTGGSVSTLTIQRTQQEDSAVYLCASSLVRTSGGPDTQYFGPGTRLTVL.

The CDR3 region has the DNA TGTGCCAGCAGCCTGCATTCCAATCAGCCCCAGCATTTT. Its protein is CASSLHSNQPQHF. V gene TRBV7-2 combines with J gene TRBJ1-5; no definite D call. The V end was cut by 5 bases, the J end by 3 bases, with 8 bases between. In germline, CDR1 is SGHTA, CDR2 FQGNSA. The length of the CDR3 is 13 residues.

V usage is TRBV2 and J usage is TRBJ2-2; D unclear. This CDR3 contains 15 residues. With 7 bases removed from V and 0 bases from J, the gap between germline ends came to 12 bases. CDR1 is SNHLY and CDR2 is FYNNEI in the germline V gene. The CDR3 region has the DNA TGTGCCAGCATACTCAACAGAGCGAACACCGGGGAGCTGTTTTTT. Amino acid sequence: CASILNRANTGELFF.

V and J are TRBV4-2 and TRBJ2-3, with TRBD2 matching 11 bases. V gave up 4 bases and J gave up 4 bases; unmatched junction bases: 4. The CDR3 is 15 residues long. Germline assignment: CDR1 LGHNA and CDR2 YNFKEQ. CDR3 coding DNA: TGTGCCAGCAGCCGTAGCGGGGGGGCCTCAGATACGCAGTATTTT. This codes for CASSRSGGASDTQYF.

In this sample, this clone turned up a few times. The chain has TRBV4-3 and TRBJ2-2; D could derive from TRBD1 or TRBD2 (5 bases each). From germline, CDR1 is LGHNA and CDR2 YSLEER. The CDR3 length is 17 residues. V was pared by 5 bases and J by 5 bases, with 21 bases between. CDR3 bases: TGCGCCAGCAGCAAAAGGGAGTGGCCAGAGGGGACCGGGGAGCTGTTTTTT. Translating it yields CASSKREWPEGTGELFF.

A few counts support this clone. The CDR3 sequence is CASSATQGYTEAFF. CDR3 DNA sequence: TGTGCCAGCAGCGCGACCCAGGGGTACACTGAAGCTTTCTTT. This rearrangement joins TRBV9 to TRBJ1-1; maybe TRBD1 (6 bases). This CDR3 comprises 14 residues. The ends were cut back, 3 bases at V and 3 bases at J, with 12 bases in the middle. The germline V gene encodes CDR1 SGDLS and CDR2 YYNGEE.

This chain joins TRBV27 and TRBJ2-7; the match to TRBD1 covers 10 bases. The ends lost 0 bases at V and 3 bases at J; junction bases unmatched: 5. Looked up from germline, CDR1 is MNHEY and CDR2 is SMNVEV (reference sequence). There are 16 residues in the CDR3. The CDR3 nucleotides read TGTGCCAGCAGTTTATCGCTGGGACAGGGGCGCTACGAGCAGTACTTC. This translates into CASSLSLGQGRYEQYF.

This clone has a handful of counts. The chain carries TRBV5-6 and TRBJ1-2, with D possibly being TRBD1 (5 bases). V was clipped by 6 bases and J by 10 bases, with 19 bases between them. Looked up from germline, CDR1 is SGHDT and CDR2 is YYEEEE. This CDR3 is built from 13 residues. The CDR3 nucleotides read TGTGCCAGCACCGGGCCCGGGACCCATCACTACACCTTC. It is translated as CASTGPGTHHYTF.

This clone was counted only a few times. The V gene is TRBV18, the J gene TRBJ1-4; D is undetermined. This CDR3 spans 15 amino acids. Trimming took 0 bases from V and 5 from J, leaving 10 bases between them. Germline V lookup: CDR1 KGHSH, CDR2 LQKENI. The DNA of the CDR3 is TGTGCCAGCTCACCACCCGTCGGTCCCAATGAAAAACTGTTTTTT. Translating gives CASSPPVGPNEKLFF.

CDR3 sequence (DNA): TGTGCCAGCAGCTTACCGGGGGCGGCCGGGGAGCTGTTTTTT. Protein product: CASSLPGAAGELFF. The rearrangement joins TRBV7-8 to TRBJ2-2; either TRBD1 or TRBD2 may supply D (6 bases each). Germline CDR1 and CDR2: SGHVS and FQNEAQ. CDR3 length: 14 residues. Trimming shortened V by 2 bases and J by 6 bases, and 10 bases separated the two germline ends.

Only a few counts were recorded for this clone. The chain has TRBV7-8 and TRBJ2-1, with D perhaps TRBD1 (5 bases). The V and J ends lost 0 bases and 1 base respectively, with 10 bases between them. There are 16 residues in the CDR3. Germline values: CDR1 SGHVS, CDR2 FQNEAQ. The CDR3 sequence is CASSLAREGSYNEQFF. The DNA of the CDR3 is TGTGCCAGCAGCTTAGCCAGGGAAGGGTCCTACAATGAGCAGTTCTTC. The full variable domain, with the rest looked up from reference TRBV7-8 and TRBJ2-1, is GAGVSQSPRYKVAKRGQDVALRCDPISGHVSLFWYQQALGQGPEFLTYFQNEAQLDKSGLPSDRFFAERPEGSVSTLKIQRTQQEDSAVYLCASSLAREGSYNEQFFGPGTRLTVL.

This chain joins TRBV4-3 and TRBJ2-5; perhaps TRBD1 as D (6 bases). The V gene's germline CDR1 is LGHNA and CDR2 YSLEER. The CDR3 sequence is 18 residues long. The ends were cut back, 1 base at V and 1 base at J, with 19 bases in the middle. This CDR3 is CASSQAFRGGTGQETQYF. DNA of the CDR3: TGCGCCAGCAGCCAAGCATTCAGGGGTGGAACCGGCCAAGAGACCCAGTACTTC.

A few counts support this clone. V gene TRBV5-4 combines with J gene TRBJ2-1; a possible D gene is TRBD2 (5 bases). V was pared by 0 bases and J by 0 bases, with 10 bases between. This CDR3 contains 16 residues. Germline V gene sequence: CDR1 SGHNT, CDR2 YYREEE (reference sequence). The CDR3: CASSLGTPSSYNEQFF. CDR3 DNA: TGTGCCAGCAGCTTGGGGACTCCGAGCTCCTACAATGAGCAGTTCTTC.

This chain joins TRBV23-1 and TRBJ1-5, with TRBD1 matching over 8 bases. TRBV23-1 qualifies as an ORF whose function is uncertain. V lost 3 bases, J lost 7 bases, and 8 bases stayed unmatched. The CDR3 totals 15 residues. The CDR3 reads CASSHLRQGCQPQHF. The CDR3 DNA reads as TGCGCCAGCAGTCATCTTCGACAGGGGTGCCAGCCCCAGCATTTT.

The chain recombines TRBV5-1 with TRBJ1-1, with a tentative D call TRBD1 (6 bases). V lost 6 bases, J lost 4 bases, and 13 bases lay in between. CDR1 and CDR2 from the germline V gene are SGHRS and YFSETQ. The CDR3 consists of 13 residues. CDR3 loop: CASNPQGGTEAFF. CDR3 nucleotide sequence: TGCGCCAGCAACCCACAGGGAGGCACTGAAGCTTTCTTT.

The rearrangement joins TRBV7-2 to TRBJ2-7, with TRBD2 matching 7 bases. The CDR3 runs to 14 residues. Germline CDR1 is SGHTA and CDR2 is FQGNSA. The J segment lost 3 bases and the V segment lost 7 bases, leaving 9 bases of the junction unmatched. The DNA for the CDR3 is TGTGCCAGCATCCGGGGGGAGGGGCTCTACGAGCAGTACTTC. Its protein is CASIRGEGLYEQYF.

Only a few counts were recorded for this clone. The chain uses TRBV11-2 and TRBJ2-4; TRBD1 might be the D (6 bases). This CDR3 region has 14 residues. Per germline, CDR1 SGHAT and CDR2 FQNNGV. V lost 4 bases, J lost 6 bases, and 13 bases lay in between. CDR3 protein: CASSSRTVGNIQYF. The CDR3, as DNA: TGTGCCAGCAGCTCGAGGACAGTTGGAAACATTCAGTACTTC.

This chain joins TRBV7-8 and TRBJ2-7; D may be TRBD1 (6 bases). V dropped 6 bases and J dropped 5 bases, with 14 bases sitting between them. Germline CDR1 SGHVS, CDR2 FQNEAQ. CDR3 length: 13 amino acids. CDR3 protein: CASRTRGGNEQYF. The CDR3, as DNA: TGTGCCAGCAGAACCAGGGGTGGTAACGAGCAGTACTTC.

The genes are TRBV11-3 and TRBJ2-5; D possibly uses TRBD1 or TRBD2 (5 bases each). In germline, CDR1 is SGHNT, CDR2 YENEEA. Trimming removed 5 bases from V and 2 bases from J, with 12 bases in between. The CDR3 sequence is 14 residues long. In nucleotides, the CDR3 is TGTGCCAGCAGCGCCCGGGACGGTCAAGAGACCCAGTACTTC. Translating it yields CASSARDGQETQYF.